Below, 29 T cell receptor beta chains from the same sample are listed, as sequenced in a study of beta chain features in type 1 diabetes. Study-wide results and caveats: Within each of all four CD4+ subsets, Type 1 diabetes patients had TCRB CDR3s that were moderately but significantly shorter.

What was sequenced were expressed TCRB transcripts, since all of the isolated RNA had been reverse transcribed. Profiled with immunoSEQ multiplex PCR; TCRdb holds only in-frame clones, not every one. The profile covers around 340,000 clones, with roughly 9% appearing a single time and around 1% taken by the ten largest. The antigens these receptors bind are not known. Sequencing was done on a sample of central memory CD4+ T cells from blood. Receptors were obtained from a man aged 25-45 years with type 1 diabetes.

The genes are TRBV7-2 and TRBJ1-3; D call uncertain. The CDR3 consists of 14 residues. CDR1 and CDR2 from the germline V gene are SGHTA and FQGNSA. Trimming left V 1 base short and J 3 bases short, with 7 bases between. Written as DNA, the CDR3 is TGTGCCAGCAGCTTAGTAGGTGATGGAAACACCATATATTTT. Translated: CASSLVGDGNTIYF.

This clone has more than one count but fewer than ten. CDR3 bases: TGTGCCAGCAGCTTATCGGCGCAATCGAGCACTGAAGCTTTCTTT. Its translation: CASSLSAQSSTEAFF. The chain employs TRBV7-8 and TRBJ1-1, with D unresolved. The V end was cut by 2 bases, the J end by 4 bases, with 14 bases between. The CDR3 contains 15 residues. Germline CDR1 SGHVS, CDR2 FQNEAQ.

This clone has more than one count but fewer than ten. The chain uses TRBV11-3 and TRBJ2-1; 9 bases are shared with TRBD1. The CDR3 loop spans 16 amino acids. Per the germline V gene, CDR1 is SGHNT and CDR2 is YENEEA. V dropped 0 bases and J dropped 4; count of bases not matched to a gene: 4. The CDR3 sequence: CASSLDWGTGYNEQFF. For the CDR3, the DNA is TGTGCCAGCAGCTTAGATTGGGGGACAGGGTACAATGAGCAGTTCTTC. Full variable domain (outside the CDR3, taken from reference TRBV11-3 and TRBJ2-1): EAGVVQSPRYKIIEKKQPVAFWCNPISGHNTLYWYLQNLGQGPELLIRYENEEAVDDSQLPKDRFSAERLKGVDSTLKIQPAELGDSAVYLCASSLDWGTGYNEQFFGPGTRLTVL.

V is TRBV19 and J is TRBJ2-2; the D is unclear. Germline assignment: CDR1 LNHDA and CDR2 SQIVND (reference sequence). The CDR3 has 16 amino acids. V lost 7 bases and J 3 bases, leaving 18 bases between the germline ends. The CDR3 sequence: CASKRALISDTGELFF. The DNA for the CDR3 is TGTGCCAGTAAAAGGGCACTCATCTCGGACACCGGGGAGCTGTTTTTT.

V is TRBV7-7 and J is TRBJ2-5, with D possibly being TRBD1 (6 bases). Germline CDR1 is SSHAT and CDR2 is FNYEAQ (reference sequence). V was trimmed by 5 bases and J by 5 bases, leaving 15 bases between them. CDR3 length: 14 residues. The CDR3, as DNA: TGTGCCAGCAGCCCAGGACAGAGTGTTGAGACCCAGTACTTC. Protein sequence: CASSPGQSVETQYF.

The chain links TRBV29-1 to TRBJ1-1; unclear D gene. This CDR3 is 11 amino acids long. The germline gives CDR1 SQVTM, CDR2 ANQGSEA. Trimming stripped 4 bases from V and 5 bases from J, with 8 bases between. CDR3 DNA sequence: TGCAGCGTTGTTAGAAATACTGAAGCTTTCTTT. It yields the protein CSVVRNTEAFF.

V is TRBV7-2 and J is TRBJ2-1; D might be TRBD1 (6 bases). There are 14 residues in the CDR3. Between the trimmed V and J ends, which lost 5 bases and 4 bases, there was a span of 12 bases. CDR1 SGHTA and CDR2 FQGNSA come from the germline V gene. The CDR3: CASSPGVGYNEQFF. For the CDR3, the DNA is TGTGCCAGCAGCCCAGGGGTGGGATACAATGAGCAGTTCTTC.

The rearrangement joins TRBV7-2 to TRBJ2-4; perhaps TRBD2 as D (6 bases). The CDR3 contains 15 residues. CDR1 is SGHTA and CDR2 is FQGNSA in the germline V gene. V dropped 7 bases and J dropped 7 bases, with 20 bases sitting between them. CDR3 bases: TGTGCCAGCACCCAAGGGCCGGGAGCTGAGAACATTCAGTACTTC. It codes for CASTQGPGAENIQYF.

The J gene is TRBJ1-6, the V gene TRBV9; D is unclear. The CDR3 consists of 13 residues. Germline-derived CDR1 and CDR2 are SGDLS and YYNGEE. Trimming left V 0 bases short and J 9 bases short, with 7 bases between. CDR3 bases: TGTGCCAGCAGCGTAGATGTATTTTCACCCCTCCACTTT. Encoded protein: CASSVDVFSPLHF.

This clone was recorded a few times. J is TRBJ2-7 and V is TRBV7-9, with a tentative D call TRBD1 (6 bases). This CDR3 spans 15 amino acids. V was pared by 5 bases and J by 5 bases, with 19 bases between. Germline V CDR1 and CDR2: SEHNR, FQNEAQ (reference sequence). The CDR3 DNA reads TGTGCCAGCAGCCCCGGGACAAATAATGCGGACGAGCAGTACTTC. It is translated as CASSPGTNNADEQYF.

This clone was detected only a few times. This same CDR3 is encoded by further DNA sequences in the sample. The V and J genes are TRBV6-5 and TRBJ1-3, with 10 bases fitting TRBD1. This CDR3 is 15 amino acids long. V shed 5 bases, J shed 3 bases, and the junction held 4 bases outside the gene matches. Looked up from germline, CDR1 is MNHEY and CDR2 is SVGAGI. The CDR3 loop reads CASSRQGAGGNTIYF. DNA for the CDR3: TGTGCCAGCAGTCGACAGGGGGCGGGTGGAAACACCATATATTTT.

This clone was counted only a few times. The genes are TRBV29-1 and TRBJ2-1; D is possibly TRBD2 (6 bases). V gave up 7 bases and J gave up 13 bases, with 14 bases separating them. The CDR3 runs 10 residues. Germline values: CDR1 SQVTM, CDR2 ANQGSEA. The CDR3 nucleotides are TGCAGCGGGGCCTGGAGGGAACAGTTCTTC. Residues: CSGAWREQFF.

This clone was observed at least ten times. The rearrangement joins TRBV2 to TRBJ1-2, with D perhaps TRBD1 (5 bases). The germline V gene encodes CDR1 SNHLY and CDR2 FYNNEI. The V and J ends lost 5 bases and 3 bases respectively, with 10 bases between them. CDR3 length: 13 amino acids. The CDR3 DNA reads TGTGCCAGCAGTCTAGACAGTTACTATGGCTACACCTTC. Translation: CASSLDSYYGYTF.

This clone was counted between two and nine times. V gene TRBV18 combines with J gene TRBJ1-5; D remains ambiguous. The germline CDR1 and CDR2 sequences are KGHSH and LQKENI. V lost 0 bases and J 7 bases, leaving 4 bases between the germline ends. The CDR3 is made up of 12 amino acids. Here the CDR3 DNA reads TGTGCCAGCTCACCACCGAAGCAGCCCCAGCATTTT. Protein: CASSPPKQPQHF.

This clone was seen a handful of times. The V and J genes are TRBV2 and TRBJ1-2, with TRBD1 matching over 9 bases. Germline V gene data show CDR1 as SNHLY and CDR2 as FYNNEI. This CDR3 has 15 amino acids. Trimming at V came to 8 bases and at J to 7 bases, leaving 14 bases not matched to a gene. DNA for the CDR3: TGTGCCAGCGGCGGACAGGGGTCTGCCCTTGGTGGCTACACCTTC. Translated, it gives CASGGQGSALGGYTF.

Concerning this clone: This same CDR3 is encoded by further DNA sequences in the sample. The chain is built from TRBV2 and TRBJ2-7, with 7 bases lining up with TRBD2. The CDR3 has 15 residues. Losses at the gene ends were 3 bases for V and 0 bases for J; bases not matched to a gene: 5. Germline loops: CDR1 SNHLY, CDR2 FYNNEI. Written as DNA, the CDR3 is TGTGCCAGCAGTGAGGGGGGGAGCAGCTCCTACGAGCAGTACTTC. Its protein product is CASSEGGSSSYEQYF.

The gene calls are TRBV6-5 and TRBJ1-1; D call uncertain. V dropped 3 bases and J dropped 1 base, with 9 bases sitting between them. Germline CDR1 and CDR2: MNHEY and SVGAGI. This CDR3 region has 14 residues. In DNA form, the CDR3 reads TGTGCCAGCAGTTATCAACAGCGGAACACTGAAGCTTTCTTT. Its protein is CASSYQQRNTEAFF.

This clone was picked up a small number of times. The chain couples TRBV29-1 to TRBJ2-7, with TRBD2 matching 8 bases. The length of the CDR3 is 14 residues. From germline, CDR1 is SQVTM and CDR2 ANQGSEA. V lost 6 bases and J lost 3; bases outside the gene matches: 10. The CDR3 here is CSVGSGGGLYEQYF. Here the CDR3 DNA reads TGCAGCGTCGGCTCCGGGGGGGGCCTCTACGAGCAGTACTTC.

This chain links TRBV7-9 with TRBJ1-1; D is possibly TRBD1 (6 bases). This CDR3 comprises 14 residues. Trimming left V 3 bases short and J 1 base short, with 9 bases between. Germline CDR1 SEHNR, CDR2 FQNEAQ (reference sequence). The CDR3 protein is CASSLKGQNTEAFF. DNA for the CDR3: TGTGCCAGCAGCTTGAAGGGACAGAACACTGAAGCTTTCTTT.

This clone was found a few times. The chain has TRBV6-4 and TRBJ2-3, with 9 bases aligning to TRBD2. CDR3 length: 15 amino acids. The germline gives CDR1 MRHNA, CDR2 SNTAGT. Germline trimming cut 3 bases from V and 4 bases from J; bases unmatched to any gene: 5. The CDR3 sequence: CASSEIAGVSDTQYF. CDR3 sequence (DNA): TGTGCCAGCAGTGAGATAGCGGGGGTGTCAGATACGCAGTATTTT.

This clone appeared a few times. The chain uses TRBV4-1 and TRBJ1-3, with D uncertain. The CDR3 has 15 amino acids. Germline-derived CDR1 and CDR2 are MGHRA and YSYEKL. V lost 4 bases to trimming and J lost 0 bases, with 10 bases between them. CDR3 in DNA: TGCGCCAGCAGCCGAGAGGAGTACTCTGGAAACACCATATATTTT. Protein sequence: CASSREEYSGNTIYF.

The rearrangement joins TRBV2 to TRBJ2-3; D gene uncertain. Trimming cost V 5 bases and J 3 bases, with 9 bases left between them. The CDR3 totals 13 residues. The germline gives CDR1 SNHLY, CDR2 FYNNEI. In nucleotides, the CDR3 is TGTGCCAGCAGTCAGGACGGAACAGATACGCAGTATTTT. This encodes CASSQDGTDTQYF.

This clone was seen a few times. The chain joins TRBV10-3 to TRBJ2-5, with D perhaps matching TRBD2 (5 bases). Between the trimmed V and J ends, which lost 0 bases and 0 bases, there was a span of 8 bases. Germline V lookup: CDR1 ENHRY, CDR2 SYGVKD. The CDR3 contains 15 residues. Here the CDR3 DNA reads TGTGCCATCAGTGAGTCGAGGGCTGACCAAGAGACCCAGTACTTC. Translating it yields CAISESRADQETQYF.

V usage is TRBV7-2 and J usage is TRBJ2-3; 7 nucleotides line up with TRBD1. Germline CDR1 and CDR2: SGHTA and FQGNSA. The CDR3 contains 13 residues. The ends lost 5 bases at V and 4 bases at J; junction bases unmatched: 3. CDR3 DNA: TGTGCCAGCAGCCCCACAGGGGCAGATACGCAGTATTTT. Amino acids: CASSPTGADTQYF. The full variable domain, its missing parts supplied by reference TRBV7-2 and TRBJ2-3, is GAGVSQSPSNKVTEKGKDVELRCDPISGHTALYWYRQSLGQGLEFLIYFQGNSAPDKSGLPSDRFSAERTGGSVSTLTIQRTQQEDSAVYLCASSPTGADTQYFGPGTRLTVL.

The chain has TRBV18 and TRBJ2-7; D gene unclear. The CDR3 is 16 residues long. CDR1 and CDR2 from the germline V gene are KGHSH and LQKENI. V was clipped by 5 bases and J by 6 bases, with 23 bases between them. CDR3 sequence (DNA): TGTGCCAGCTCATCCAATACCCCGACCAGTTATCCCGAGCAGTACTTC. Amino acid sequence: CASSSNTPTSYPEQYF.

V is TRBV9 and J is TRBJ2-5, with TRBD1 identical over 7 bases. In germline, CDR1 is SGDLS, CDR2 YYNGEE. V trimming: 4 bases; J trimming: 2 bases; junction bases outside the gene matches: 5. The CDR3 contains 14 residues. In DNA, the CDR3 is TGTGCCAGCAGCCCCGGGACAGTACAAGAGACCCAGTACTTC. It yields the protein CASSPGTVQETQYF.

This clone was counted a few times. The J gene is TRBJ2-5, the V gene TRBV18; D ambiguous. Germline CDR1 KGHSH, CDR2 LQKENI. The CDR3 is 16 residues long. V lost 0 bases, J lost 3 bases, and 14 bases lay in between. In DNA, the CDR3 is TGTGCCAGCTCACCACCGCTTCGGCCAGCCAAAGAGACCCAGTACTTC. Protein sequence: CASSPPLRPAKETQYF. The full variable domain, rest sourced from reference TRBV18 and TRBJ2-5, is NAGVMQNPRHLVRRRGQEARLRCSPMKGHSHVYWYRQLPEEGLKFMVYLQKENIIDESGMPKERFSAEFPKEGPSILRIQQVVRGDSAAYFCASSPPLRPAKETQYFGPGTRLLVL.

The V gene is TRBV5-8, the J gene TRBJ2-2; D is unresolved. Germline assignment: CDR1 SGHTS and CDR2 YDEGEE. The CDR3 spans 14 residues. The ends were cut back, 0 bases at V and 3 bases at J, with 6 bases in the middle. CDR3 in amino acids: CASSLAEYTGELFF. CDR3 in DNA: TGTGCCAGCAGCTTGGCCGAATACACCGGGGAGCTGTTTTTT.

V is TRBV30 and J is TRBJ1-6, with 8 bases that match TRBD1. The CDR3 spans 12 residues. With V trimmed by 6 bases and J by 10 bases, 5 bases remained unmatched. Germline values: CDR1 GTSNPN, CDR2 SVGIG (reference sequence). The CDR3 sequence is CACGQGNSPLHF. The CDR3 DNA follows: TGTGCCTGCGGACAGGGAAACTCACCCCTCCACTTT. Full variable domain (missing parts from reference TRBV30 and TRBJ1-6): SQTIHQWPATLVQPVGSPLSLECTVEGTSNPNLYWYRQAAGRGLQLLFYSVGIGQISSEVPQNLSASRPQDRQFILSSKKLLLSDSGFYLCACGQGNSPLHFGNGTRLTVT.